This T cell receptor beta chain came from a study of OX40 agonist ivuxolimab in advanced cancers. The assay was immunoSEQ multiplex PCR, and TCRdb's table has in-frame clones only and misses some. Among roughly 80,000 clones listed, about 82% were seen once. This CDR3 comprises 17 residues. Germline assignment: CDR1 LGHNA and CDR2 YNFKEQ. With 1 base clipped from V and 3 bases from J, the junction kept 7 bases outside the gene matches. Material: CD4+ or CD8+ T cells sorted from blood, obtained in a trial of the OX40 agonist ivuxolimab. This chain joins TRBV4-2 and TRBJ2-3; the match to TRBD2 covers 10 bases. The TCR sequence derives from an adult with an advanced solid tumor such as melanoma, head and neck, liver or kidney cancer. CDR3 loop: CASSQAGVAGGTDTQYF. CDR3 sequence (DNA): TGTGCCAGCAGCCAAGCGGGGGTAGCGGGAGGTACAGATACGCAGTATTTT.